The 3 T cell receptor beta chains reported below all come from one sample, sequenced in a study of beta chain features in type 1 diabetes. Their antigens remain unidentified. Findings and limits, study-wide: Moderately but significantly shorter TCRB CDR3s were found in Type 1 diabetes patients in all four CD4+ subsets.

The whole isolated RNA underwent reverse transcription, so sequencing captured expressed TCRB transcripts. TCRdb's table, derived via immunoSEQ multiplex PCR, lists solely in-frame clones and lacks some. The sample has approximately 270,000 clones; roughly an eighth are singletons. The sample taken for sequencing was naive CD4+ T cells from blood. The receptors originated from a man younger than 45 with type 1 diabetes.

This clone appeared a few times. The gene calls are TRBV28 and TRBJ2-7; tentative D call: TRBD1 (6 bases). This CDR3 region has 13 residues. The germline gives CDR1 MDHEN, CDR2 SYDVKM. V lost 4 bases and J 3 bases, leaving 10 bases between the germline ends. In nucleotides, the CDR3 is TGTGCCAGCAGTTACACAGGGTTCTACGAGCAGTACTTC. Residues: CASSYTGFYEQYF.

The chain has TRBV28 and TRBJ2-7, with TRBD1 as a possible D gene (6 bases). Germline CDR1 and CDR2: MDHEN and SYDVKM. Trimming cost V 5 bases and J 4 bases, with 12 bases left between them. The CDR3 consists of 13 residues. CDR3 bases: TGTGCCAGCAGTCCCCCGGACAGATACGAGCAGTACTTC. It is translated as CASSPPDRYEQYF.

V usage is TRBV5-1 and J usage is TRBJ2-5; 7 nucleotides line up with TRBD1. This CDR3 has 14 amino acids. Germline V gene sequence: CDR1 SGHRS, CDR2 YFSETQ. The trim removed 0 bases at V and 5 bases at J, leaving 4 bases unmatched. CDR3 sequence (DNA): TGCGCCAGCAGCTTGGAAGGGGGCGGGGAGACCCAGTACTTC. Its translation is CASSLEGGGETQYF.